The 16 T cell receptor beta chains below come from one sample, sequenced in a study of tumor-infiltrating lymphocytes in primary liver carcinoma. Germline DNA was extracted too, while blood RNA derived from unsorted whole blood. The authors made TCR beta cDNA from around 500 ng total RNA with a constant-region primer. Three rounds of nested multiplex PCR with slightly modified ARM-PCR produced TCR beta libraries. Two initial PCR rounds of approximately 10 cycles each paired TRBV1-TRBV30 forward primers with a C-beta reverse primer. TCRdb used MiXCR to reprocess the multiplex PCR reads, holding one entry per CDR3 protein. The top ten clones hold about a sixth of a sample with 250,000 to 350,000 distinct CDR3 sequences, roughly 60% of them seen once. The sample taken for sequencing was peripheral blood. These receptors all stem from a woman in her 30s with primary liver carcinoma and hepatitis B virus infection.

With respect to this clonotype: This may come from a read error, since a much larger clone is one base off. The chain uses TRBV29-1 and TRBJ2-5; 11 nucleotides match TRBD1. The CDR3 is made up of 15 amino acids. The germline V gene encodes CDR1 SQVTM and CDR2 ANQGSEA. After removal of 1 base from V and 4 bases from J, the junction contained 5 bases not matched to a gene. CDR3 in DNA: TGCAGCGTTGAAGTGGACAGGGGGCGAGCAGAGACCCAGTACTTC. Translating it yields CSVEVDRGRAETQYF.

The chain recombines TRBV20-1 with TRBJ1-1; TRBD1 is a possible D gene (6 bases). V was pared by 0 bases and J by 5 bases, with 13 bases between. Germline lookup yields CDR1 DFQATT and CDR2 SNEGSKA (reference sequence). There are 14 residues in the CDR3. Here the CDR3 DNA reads TGCAGTGCTAGAGATCCCCTCGGACAGACTGAAGCTTTCTTT. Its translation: CSARDPLGQTEAFF.

The CDR3 bases are TGTGCCAGCTGTCTTGGACAGAACTACGAGCAGTACTTC. This translates into CASCLGQNYEQYF. The chain is built from TRBV6-5 and TRBJ2-7; TRBD1 might be the D (6 bases). V shed 8 bases and J shed 3 bases, with 14 bases lying between them. The CDR3 loop spans 13 amino acids. Germline V gene lookup returns CDR1 MNHEY and CDR2 SVGAGI.

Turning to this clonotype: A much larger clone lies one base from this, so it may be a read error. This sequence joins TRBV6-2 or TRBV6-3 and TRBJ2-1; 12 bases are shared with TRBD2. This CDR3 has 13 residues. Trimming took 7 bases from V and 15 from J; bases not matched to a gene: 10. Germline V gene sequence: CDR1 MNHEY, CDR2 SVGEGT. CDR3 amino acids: CASIVTSGSPRFF. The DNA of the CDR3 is TGTGCCAGCATTGTGACTAGCGGGAGTCCACGGTTCTTC.

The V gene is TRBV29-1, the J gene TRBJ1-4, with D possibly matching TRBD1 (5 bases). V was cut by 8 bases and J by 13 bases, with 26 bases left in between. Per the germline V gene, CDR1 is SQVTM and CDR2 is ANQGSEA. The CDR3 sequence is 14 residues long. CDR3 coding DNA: TGCAGCTTTGCGGCCTCCACTGGGGGGTCAATACTGTTTTTT. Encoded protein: CSFAASTGGSILFF.

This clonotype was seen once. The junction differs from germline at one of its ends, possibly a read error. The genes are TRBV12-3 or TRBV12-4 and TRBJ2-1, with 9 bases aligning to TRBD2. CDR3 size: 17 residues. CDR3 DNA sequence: TGTACCAGCGCTAGGGGGAGCGGGGGGTTTGGATTCAATGAGCAGTTCTTC. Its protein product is CTSARGSGGFGFNEQFF.

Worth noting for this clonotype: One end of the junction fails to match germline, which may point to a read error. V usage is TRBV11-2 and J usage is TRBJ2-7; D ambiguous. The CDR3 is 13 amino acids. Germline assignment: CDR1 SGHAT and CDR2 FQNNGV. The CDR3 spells CASSLKTQYEQYF. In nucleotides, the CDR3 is TGTGCCAGTAGCTTGAAGACTCAATACGAGCAGTACTTC.

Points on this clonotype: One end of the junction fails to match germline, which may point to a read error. The CDR3 loop is CASSLAEQVYEQHF. Written as DNA, the CDR3 is TGTGCCAGCAGCTTAGCGGAACAGGTCTACGAGCAACACTTC. J is TRBJ2-7 and V is TRBV11-1, with D possibly matching TRBD1 (5 bases). The germline CDR1 and CDR2 sequences are SGHAT and FQDESV (reference sequence). The CDR3 sequence is 14 residues long. The full variable domain, rest sourced from reference TRBV11-1 and TRBJ2-7, is EAEVAQSPRYKITEKSQAVAFWCDPISGHATLYWYRQILGQGPELLVQFQDESVVDDSQLPKDRFSAERLKGVDSTLKIQPAELGDSAMYLCASSLAEQVYEQHFGPGTRLTVT.

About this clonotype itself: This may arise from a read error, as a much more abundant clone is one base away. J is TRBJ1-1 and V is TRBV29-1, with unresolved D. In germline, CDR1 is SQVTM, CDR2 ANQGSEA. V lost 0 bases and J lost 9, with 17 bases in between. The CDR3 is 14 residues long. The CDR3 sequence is CSVEDLQSRGKAFF. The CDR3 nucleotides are TGCAGCGTTGAAGATCTTCAATCGCGAGGGAAAGCTTTCTTT.

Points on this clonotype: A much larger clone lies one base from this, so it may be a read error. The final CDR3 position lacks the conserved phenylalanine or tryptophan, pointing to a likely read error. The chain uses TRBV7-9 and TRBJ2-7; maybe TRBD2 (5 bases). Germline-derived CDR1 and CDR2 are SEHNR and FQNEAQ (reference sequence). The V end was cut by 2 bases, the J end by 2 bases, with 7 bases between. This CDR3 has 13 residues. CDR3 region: CASSLSGTYEQYS. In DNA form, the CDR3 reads TGTGCCAGCAGCTTAAGCGGAACCTACGAGCAGTACTCC.

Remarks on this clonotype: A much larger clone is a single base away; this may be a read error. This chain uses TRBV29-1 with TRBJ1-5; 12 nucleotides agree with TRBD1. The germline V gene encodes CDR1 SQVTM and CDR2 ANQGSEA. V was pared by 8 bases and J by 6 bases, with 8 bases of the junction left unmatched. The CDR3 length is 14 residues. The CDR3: CSPGGTGGGQPQHF. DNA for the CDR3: TGCAGCCCAGGGGGGACAGGGGGCGGTCAGCCCCAGCATTTT.

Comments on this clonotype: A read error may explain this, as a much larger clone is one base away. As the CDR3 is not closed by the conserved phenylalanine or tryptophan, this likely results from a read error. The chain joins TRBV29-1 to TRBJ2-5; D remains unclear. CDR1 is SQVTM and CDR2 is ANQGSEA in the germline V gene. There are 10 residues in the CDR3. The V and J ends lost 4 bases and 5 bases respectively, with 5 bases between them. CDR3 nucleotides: TGCAGCGTTGTACGGGAGACCCAGTACTTA. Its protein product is CSVVRETQYL.

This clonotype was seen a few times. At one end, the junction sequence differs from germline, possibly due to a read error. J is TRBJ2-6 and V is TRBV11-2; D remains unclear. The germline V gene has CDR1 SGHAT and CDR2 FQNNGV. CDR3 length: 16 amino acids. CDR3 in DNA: TGTGCCAGCAGCTTAGGGATTAGTTCTGGAGCCAGCGTCCTGACTTTC. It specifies CASSLGISSGASVLTF.

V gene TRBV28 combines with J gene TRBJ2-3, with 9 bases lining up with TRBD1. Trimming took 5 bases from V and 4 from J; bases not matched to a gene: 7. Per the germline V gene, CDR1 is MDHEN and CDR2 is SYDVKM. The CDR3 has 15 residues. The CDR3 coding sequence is TGTGCCAGCAGTACCCACAGGGGGCTGGCAGATACGCAGTATTTT. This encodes CASSTHRGLADTQYF.

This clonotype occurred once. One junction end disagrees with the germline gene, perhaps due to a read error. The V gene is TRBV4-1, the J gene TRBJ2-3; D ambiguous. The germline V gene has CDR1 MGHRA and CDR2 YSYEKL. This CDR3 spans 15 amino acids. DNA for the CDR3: TGCGCCAGCAGCCGCGGCGTGTCCGAGCCAGATACACAGTATTTT. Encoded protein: CASSRGVSEPDTQYF.

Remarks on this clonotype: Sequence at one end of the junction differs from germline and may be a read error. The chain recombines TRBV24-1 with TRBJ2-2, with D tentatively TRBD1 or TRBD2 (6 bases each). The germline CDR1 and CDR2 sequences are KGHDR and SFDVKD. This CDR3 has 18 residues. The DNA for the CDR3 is TGTGCCACCAGTGACTCAACTACAGGGAAGAGGAGGACCGGGGGGCTGTTTTTT. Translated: CATSDSTTGKRRTGGLFF.